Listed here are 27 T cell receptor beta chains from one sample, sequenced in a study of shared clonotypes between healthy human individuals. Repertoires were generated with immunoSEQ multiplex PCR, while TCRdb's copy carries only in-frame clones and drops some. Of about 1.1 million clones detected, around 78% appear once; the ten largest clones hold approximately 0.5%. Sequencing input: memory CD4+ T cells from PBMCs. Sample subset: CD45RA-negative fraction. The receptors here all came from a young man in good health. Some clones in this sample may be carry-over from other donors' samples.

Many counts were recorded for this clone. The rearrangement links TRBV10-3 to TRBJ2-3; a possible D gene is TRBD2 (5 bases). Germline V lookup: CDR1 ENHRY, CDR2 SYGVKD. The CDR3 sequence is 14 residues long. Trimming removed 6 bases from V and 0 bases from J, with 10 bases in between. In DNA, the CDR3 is TGTGCCATCAGAAGTACTAGAAGCACAGATACGCAGTATTTT. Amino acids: CAIRSTRSTDTQYF.

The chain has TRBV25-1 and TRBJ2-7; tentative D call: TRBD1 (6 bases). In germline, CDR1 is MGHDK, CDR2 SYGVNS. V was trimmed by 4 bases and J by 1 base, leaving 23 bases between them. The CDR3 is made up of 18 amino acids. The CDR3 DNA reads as TGTGCCAGCAGTGCCCTTGGACGAAGGGGTAGGGGGTCCTACGAGCAGTACTTC. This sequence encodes CASSALGRRGRGSYEQYF.

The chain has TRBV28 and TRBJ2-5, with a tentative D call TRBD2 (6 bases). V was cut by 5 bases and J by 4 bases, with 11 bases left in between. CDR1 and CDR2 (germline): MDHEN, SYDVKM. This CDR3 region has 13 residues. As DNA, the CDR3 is TGTGCCAGCAGTACCGGGACTCCAGAGACCCAGTACTTC. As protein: CASSTGTPETQYF.

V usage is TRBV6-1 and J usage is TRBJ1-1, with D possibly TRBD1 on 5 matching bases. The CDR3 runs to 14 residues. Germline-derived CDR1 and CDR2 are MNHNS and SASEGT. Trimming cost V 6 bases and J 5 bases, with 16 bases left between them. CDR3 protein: CASSSDSRRTEAFF. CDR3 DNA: TGTGCCAGCAGCTCAGACAGCCGGCGGACTGAAGCTTTCTTT.

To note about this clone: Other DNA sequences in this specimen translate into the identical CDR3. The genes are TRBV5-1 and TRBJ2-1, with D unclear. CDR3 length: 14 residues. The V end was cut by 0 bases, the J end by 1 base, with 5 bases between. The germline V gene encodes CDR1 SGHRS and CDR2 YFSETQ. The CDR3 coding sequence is TGCGCCAGCAGCTTGGTCCCATCCTACAATGAGCAGTTCTTC. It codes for CASSLVPSYNEQFF.

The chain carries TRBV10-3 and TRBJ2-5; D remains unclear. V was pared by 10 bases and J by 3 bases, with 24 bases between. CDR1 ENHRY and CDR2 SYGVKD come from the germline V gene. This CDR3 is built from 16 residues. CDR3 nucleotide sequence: TGTGCCACCTCCGCCACCCCCAGGCCGCACGAAGAGACCCAGTACTTC. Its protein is CATSATPRPHEETQYF.

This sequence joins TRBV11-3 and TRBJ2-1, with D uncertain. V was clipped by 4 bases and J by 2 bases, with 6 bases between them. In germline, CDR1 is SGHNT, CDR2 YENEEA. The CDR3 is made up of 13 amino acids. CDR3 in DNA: TGTGCCAGCAGCTCCCGGCCCTACAATGAGCAGTTCTTC. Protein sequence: CASSSRPYNEQFF.

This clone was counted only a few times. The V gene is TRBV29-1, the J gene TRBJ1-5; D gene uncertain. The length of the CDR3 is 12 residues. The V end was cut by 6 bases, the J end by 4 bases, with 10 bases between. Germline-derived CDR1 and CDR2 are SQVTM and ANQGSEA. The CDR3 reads CSVQSTNQPQHF. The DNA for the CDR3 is TGCAGCGTCCAGAGTACTAATCAGCCCCAGCATTTT.

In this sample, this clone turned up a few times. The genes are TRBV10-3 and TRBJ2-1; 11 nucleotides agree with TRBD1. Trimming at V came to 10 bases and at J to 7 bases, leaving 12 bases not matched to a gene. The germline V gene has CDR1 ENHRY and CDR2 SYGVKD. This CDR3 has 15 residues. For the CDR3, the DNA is TGTGCCACCGATTCCAGGGACAGGGGGAGGAATGAGCAGTTCTTC. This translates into CATDSRDRGRNEQFF.

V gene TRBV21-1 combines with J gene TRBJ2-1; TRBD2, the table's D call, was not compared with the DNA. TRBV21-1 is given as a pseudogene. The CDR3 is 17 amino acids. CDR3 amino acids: CASTPGAETSGHNEQFF. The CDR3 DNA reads TGTGCCAGCACCCCGGGTGCCGAGACTAGCGGACACAATGAGCAGTTCTTC.

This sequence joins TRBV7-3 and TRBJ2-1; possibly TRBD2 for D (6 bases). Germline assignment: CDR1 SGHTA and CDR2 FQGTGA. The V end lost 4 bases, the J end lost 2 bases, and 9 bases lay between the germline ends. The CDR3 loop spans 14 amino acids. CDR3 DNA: TGTGCCAGCAGCTCGAGACTAGCCTACAATGAGCAGTTCTTC. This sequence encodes CASSSRLAYNEQFF.

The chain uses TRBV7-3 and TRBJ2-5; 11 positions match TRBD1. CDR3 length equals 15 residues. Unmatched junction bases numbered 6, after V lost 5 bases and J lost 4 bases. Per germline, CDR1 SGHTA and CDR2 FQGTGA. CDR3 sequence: CASSPAGTGGETQYF. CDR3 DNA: TGTGCCAGCAGCCCTGCCGGGACAGGGGGAGAGACCCAGTACTTC.

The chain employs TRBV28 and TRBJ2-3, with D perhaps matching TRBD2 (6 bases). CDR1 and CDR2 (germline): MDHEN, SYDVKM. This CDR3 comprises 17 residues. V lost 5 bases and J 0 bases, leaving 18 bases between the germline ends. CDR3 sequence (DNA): TGTGCCAGCAGTGCCCCCCGGGGGTTCTCTAGCACAGATACGCAGTATTTT. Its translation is CASSAPRGFSSTDTQYF.

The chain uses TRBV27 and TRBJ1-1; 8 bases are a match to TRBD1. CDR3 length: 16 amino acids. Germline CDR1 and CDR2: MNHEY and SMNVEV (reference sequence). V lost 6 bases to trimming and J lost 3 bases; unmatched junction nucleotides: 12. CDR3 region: CASRASGGWMDTEAFF. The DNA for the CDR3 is TGTGCCAGCAGAGCCTCAGGGGGCTGGATGGACACTGAAGCTTTCTTT.

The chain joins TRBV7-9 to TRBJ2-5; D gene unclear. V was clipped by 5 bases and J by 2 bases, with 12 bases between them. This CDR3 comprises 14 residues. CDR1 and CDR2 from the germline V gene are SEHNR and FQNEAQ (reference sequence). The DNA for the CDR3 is TGTGCCAGCAGCATACGCGGTCGGCAAGAGACCCAGTACTTC. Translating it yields CASSIRGRQETQYF.

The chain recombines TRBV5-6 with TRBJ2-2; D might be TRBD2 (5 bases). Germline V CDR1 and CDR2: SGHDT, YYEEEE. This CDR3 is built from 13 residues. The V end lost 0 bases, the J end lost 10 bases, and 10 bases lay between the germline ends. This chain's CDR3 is CASSLVSGLELFF. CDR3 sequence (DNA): TGTGCCAGCAGCTTGGTATCGGGGTTGGAGCTGTTTTTT.

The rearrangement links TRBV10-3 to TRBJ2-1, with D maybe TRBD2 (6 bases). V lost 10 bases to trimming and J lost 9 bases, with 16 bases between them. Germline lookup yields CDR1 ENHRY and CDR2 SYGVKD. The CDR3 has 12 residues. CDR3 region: CATRGGTGEQFF. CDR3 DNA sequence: TGTGCCACCCGAGGAGGGACGGGTGAGCAGTTCTTC.

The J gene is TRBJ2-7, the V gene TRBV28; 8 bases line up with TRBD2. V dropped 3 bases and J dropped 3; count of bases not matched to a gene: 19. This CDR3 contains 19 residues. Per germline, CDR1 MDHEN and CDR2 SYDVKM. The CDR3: CASSFVGITAGATVYEQYF. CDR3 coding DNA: TGTGCCAGCAGTTTTGTGGGAATAACAGCGGGGGCCACAGTCTACGAGCAGTACTTC. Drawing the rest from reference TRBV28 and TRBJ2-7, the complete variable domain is DVKVTQSSRYLVKRTGEKVFLECVQDMDHENMFWYRQDPGLGLRLIYFSYDVKMKEKGDIPEGYSVSREKKERFSLILESASTNQTSMYLCASSFVGITAGATVYEQYFGPGTRLTVT.

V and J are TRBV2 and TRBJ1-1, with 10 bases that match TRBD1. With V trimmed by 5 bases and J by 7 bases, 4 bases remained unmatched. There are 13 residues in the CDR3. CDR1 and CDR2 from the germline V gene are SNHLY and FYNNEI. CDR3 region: CASSLGTGVEAFF. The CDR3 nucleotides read TGTGCCAGCAGTCTAGGGACAGGGGTTGAAGCTTTCTTT.

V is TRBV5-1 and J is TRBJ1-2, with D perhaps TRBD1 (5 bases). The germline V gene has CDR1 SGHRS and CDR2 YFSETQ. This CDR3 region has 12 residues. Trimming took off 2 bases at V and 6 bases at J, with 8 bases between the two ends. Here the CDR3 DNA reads TGCGCCAGCAGCTTAGAGGGGAATGGCTACACCTTC. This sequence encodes CASSLEGNGYTF.

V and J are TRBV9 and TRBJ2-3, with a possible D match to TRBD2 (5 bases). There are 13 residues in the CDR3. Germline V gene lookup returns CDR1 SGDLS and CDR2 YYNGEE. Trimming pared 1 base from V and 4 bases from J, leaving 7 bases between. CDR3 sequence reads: CASSVLAADTQYF. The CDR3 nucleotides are TGTGCCAGCAGCGTACTAGCCGCAGATACGCAGTATTTT.

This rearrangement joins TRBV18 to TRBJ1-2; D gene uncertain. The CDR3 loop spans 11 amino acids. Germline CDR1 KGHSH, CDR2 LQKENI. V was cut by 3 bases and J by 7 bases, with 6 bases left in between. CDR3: CASSPALGYTF. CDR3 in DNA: TGTGCCAGCTCACCGGCCCTTGGCTACACCTTC.

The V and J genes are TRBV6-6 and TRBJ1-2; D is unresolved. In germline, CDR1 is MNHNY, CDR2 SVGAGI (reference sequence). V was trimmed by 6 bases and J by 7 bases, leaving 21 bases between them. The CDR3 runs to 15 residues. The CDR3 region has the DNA TGTGCCAGCAGCGCCGAGTCAGATAAATCGGGTGGCTACACCTTC. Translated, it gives CASSAESDKSGGYTF.

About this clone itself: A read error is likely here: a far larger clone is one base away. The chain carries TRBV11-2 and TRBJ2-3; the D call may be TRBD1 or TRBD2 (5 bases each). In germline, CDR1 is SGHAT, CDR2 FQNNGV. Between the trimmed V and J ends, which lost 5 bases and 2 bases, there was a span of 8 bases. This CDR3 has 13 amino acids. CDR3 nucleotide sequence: TGTGCCAGCAGCCCGGGGACCACAGATACGCAGTATTTT. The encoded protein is CASSPGTTDTQYF.

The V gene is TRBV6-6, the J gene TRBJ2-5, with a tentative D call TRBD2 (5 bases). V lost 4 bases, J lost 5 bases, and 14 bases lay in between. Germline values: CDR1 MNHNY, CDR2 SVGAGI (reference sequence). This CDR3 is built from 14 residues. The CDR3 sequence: CASSSYISGETQYF. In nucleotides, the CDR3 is TGTGCCAGCAGTTCCTATATATCGGGGGAGACCCAGTACTTC.

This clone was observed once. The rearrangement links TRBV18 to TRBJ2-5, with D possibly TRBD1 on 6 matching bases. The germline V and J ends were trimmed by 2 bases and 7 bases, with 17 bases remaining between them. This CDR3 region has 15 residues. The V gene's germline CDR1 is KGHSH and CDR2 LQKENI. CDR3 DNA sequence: TGTGCCAGCTCACCAATCCACAGGGTAGAAGGGACCCAGTACTTC. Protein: CASSPIHRVEGTQYF.

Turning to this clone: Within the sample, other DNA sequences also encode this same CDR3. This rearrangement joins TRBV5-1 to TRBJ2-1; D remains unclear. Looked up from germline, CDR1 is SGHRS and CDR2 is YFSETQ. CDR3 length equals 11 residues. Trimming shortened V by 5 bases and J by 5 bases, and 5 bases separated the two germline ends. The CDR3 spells CASRQNNEQFF. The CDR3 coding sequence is TGCGCCAGCAGACAGAACAATGAGCAGTTCTTC.